This T cell receptor (beta chain) is from a study of cytomegalovirus exposure and HLA in healthy donors. PCR amplification relied on 60 Vbeta primers (plus 13 Jbeta primers). Sequencing was performed with immunoSEQ multiplex PCR; in TCRdb, only in-frame clones are kept and a portion is missing. The repertoire consists of 150,000 to 200,000 clones, with 73% occurring once and the leading ten covering approximately 2%. Trimming cost V 2 bases and J 2 bases; bases outside gene matches: 4. The CDR3 contains 15 residues. Germline assignment: CDR1 MNHEY and CDR2 SMNVEV (reference sequence). A remark on this clone: Its antigen is undetermined.

General observations from the study: Immune exposure information available was restricted to CMV serostatus.

Specimen: PBMCs. The source of this sequence is a woman aged 30 to 39 in good health and CMV-seronegative. This chain uses TRBV27 with TRBJ2-7; 9 bases match TRBD2. The chain's CDR3 is CASSLPTSGPYEQYF. Written as DNA, the CDR3 is TGTGCCAGCAGTTTACCGACTAGCGGCCCCTACGAGCAGTACTTC.